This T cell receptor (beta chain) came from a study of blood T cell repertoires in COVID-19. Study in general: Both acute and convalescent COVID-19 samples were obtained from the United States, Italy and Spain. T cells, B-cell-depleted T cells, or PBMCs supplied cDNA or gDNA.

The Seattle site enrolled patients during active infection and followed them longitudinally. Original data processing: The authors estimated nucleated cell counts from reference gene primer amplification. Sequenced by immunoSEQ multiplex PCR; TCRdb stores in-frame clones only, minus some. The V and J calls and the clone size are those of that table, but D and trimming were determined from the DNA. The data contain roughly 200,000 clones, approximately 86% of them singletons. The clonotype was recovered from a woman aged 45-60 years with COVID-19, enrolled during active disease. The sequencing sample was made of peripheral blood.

The DNA of the CDR3 is TGTGCCAGCAGTTGGCGGCACACCCCGAGCGGGACCCAGTACTTC. Residues: CASSWRHTPSGTQYF. The chain joins TRBV27 to TRBJ2-5, with D perhaps matching TRBD2 (5 bases). Germline lookup yields CDR1 MNHEY and CDR2 SMNVEV (reference sequence). V was clipped by 4 bases and J by 7 bases, with 19 bases between them. This CDR3 has 15 residues.